This TCR beta chain appears in the sequencing data of a study of human CD8 memory T cell subsets. Negative magnetic separation enriched total CD8+ T cells. A UMI-labeled 5' RACE approach was the method that produced the TCR beta libraries. TCRdb reprocessed the 5' RACE reads, keeping one entry per CDR3 protein, no DNA. Across a few thousand distinct CDR3 sequences, the top ten clones capture around 28% of the sample. CDR1 is DFQATT, CDR2 SNEGSKA, per germline (reference sequence). The CDR3 contains 15 residues. The sequencing input was CD8+ effector memory T cells (TEM) sorted from PBMCs. Stated subset: effector memory CD8 T cells, CCR7- CD45RO+ CD95+. The gene calls are TRBV20-1 and TRBJ2-5. The sequence derives from a human donor in good health. CDR3 residues: CSARRVGNPQETQYF.